Below, 24 T cell receptor beta chains from the same sample are listed, as sequenced in a study of T cell responses to AZD1222 COVID-19 vaccine. TCRdb keeps only in-frame clones here, not all; method: immunoSEQ multiplex PCR. This table holds 70,000 to 95,000 clones, approximately 86% found once. Source: peripheral blood, taken 28 days after the second AZD1222 dose. The origin of the receptors is an adult who received the AZD1222 COVID-19 vaccine.

V usage is TRBV7-2 and J usage is TRBJ1-6; D gene unclear. Trimming left V 1 base short and J 10 bases short, with 11 bases between. Germline assignment: CDR1 SGHTA and CDR2 FQGNSA. The CDR3 runs to 14 residues. CDR3 sequence (DNA): TGTGCCAGCAGCTTAGTACATAGTGAATCACCCCTCCACTTT. This sequence encodes CASSLVHSESPLHF.

The genes are TRBV5-1 and TRBJ1-1; no clear D. V dropped 0 bases and J dropped 2 bases, with 8 bases sitting between them. This CDR3 spans 14 amino acids. Germline CDR1 is SGHRS and CDR2 is YFSETQ. CDR3 in DNA: TGCGCCAGCAGCTTGGCGGTTTCTAACACTGAAGCTTTCTTT. Protein: CASSLAVSNTEAFF.

The gene calls are TRBV6-1 and TRBJ1-2; D is undetermined. Trimming took off 1 base at V and 4 bases at J, with 7 bases between the two ends. Germline V gene sequence: CDR1 MNHNS, CDR2 SASEGT. This CDR3 is 13 amino acids long. The CDR3 spells CASSEGESYGYTF. The CDR3 DNA follows: TGTGCCAGCAGTGAAGGAGAGAGCTATGGCTACACCTTC.

This chain connects TRBV5-1 to TRBJ1-1, with a tentative D call TRBD1 (6 bases). Trimming removed 6 bases from V and 4 bases from J, with 16 bases in between. CDR1 and CDR2 from the germline V gene are SGHRS and YFSETQ. The CDR3 contains 14 residues. CDR3 in amino acids: CASTPGGIFTEAFF. As DNA, the CDR3 is TGCGCCAGCACCCCGGGGGGCATCTTCACTGAAGCTTTCTTT.

The V gene is TRBV7-2, the J gene TRBJ1-5; no definite D call. The CDR3 contains 13 residues. Looked up from germline, CDR1 is SGHTA and CDR2 is FQGNSA. The germline V and J ends were trimmed by 1 base and 4 bases, with 5 bases remaining between them. Here the CDR3 reads CASSLVVNQPQHF. The DNA of the CDR3 is TGTGCCAGCAGCTTAGTGGTTAATCAGCCCCAGCATTTT.

The chain recombines TRBV25-1 with TRBJ1-5; D not certain. This CDR3 is 12 amino acids long. Trimming took 5 bases from V and 6 from J, leaving 8 bases between them. The V gene's germline CDR1 is MGHDK and CDR2 SYGVNS. The CDR3 coding sequence is TGTGCCAGCAGTATGCGGAGTCAGCCCCAGCATTTT. It specifies CASSMRSQPQHF.

This rearrangement joins TRBV28 to TRBJ2-5; TRBD1 agrees at 8 bases. Looked up from germline, CDR1 is MDHEN and CDR2 is SYDVKM. The CDR3 spans 16 residues. Germline trimming cut 3 bases from V and 1 base from J; bases unmatched to any gene: 7. The CDR3 DNA reads TGTGCCAGCAGTTTTGGAGGTGGACAGGGCCAAGAGACCCAGTACTTC. It translates to CASSFGGGQGQETQYF. The full variable domain, in which reference TRBV28 and TRBJ2-5 provide the parts outside the CDR3, is DVKVTQSSRYLVKRTGEKVFLECVQDMDHENMFWYRQDPGLGLRLIYFSYDVKMKEKGDIPEGYSVSREKKERFSLILESASTNQTSMYLCASSFGGGQGQETQYFGPGTRLLVL.

The rearrangement uses TRBV27 and TRBJ2-3, with D possibly being TRBD1 (6 bases). The CDR3 contains 14 residues. The V gene's germline CDR1 is MNHEY and CDR2 SMNVEV (reference sequence). V dropped 5 bases and J dropped 2 bases, with 11 bases sitting between them. The CDR3 sequence: CASSPGTLTDTQYF. CDR3 DNA: TGTGCCAGCAGTCCAGGGACACTCACAGATACGCAGTATTTT.

This chain connects TRBV1 to TRBJ1-1. TRBV1 is recorded as a pseudogene. The CDR3 is 18 residues long. CDR3 loop: CTSSHRVGGGPNWTEAFF. CDR3 bases: TGCACCAGCAGCCACCGGGTAGGGGGGGGCCCCAATTGGACTGAAGCTTTCTTT.

For the CDR3, the DNA is TGTGCCAGCAGCGTAGGAGGGACAGACAATGAGCAGTTCTTC. This translates into CASSVGGTDNEQFF. The gene calls are TRBV9 and TRBJ2-1, with 7 bases identical to TRBD1. The germline gives CDR1 SGDLS, CDR2 YYNGEE. This CDR3 comprises 14 residues. With V trimmed by 0 bases and J by 5 bases, 2 bases remained unmatched. The full variable domain, rest sourced from reference TRBV9 and TRBJ2-1, is DSGVTQTPKHLITATGQRVTLRCSPRSGDLSVYWYQQSLDQGLQFLIQYYNGEERAKGNILERFSAQQFPDLHSELNLSSLELGDSALYFCASSVGGTDNEQFFGPGTRLTVL.

The rearrangement uses TRBV19 and TRBJ1-5, with TRBD1 as a possible D gene (6 bases). The V gene lost 7 bases and the J gene lost 5 bases, with 12 bases spanning the gap. Germline CDR1 and CDR2: LNHDA and SQIVND (reference sequence). The CDR3 is made up of 13 amino acids. This CDR3 is CASTDRFDQPQHF. CDR3 coding DNA: TGTGCCAGTACCGACAGGTTTGATCAGCCCCAGCATTTT.

The rearrangement uses TRBV5-4 and TRBJ2-7, with 8 bases fitting TRBD1. Per the germline V gene, CDR1 is SGHNT and CDR2 is YYREEE (reference sequence). This CDR3 contains 17 residues. The J segment lost 1 base and the V segment lost 6 bases, leaving 15 bases of the junction unmatched. This chain's CDR3 is CASTKGLSGGRSYEQYF. As DNA, the CDR3 is TGTGCCAGCACAAAGGGCCTTTCAGGGGGCAGATCCTACGAGCAGTACTTC.

The rearrangement uses TRBV14 and TRBJ1-1; the D gene is possibly TRBD1 (5 bases). Germline V gene data show CDR1 as SGHDN and CDR2 as FVKESK. Deletions cut 4 bases from V and 4 bases from J, with 13 bases between. CDR3 length equals 14 residues. CDR3 bases: TGTGCCAGCAGCCGCCAGGTTCAGGGCACTGAAGCTTTCTTT. Amino acid sequence: CASSRQVQGTEAFF. Full variable domain (rest looked up from reference TRBV14 and TRBJ1-1): EAGVTQFPSHSVIEKGQTVTLRCDPISGHDNLYWYRRVMGKEIKFLLHFVKESKQDESGMPNNRFLAERTGGTYSTLKVQPAELEDSGVYFCASSRQVQGTEAFFGQGTRLTVV.

The chain couples TRBV21-1 to TRBJ1-1. TRBV21-1 is deemed a pseudogene. The CDR3 loop spans 14 amino acids. CDR3 DNA: TGTGCCACTTGGGAGACAGCAAGAAACACTGAAGCTTTCTTT. Protein sequence: CATWETARNTEAFF.

The CDR3 sequence is CAGLDTYKLEQYF. Here the CDR3 DNA reads TGTGCCGGACTGGACACCTACAAACTCGAGCAGTACTTC. The chain uses TRBV6-5 and TRBJ2-7; either TRBD1 or TRBD2 may supply D (5 bases each). V lost 11 bases, J lost 6 bases, and 20 bases lay in between. CDR1 is MNHEY and CDR2 is SVGAGI in the germline V gene. The CDR3 is made up of 13 amino acids.

The J gene is TRBJ1-5, the V gene TRBV3-1 (or the pseudogene TRBV3-2); D gene unclear. Germline-derived CDR1 and CDR2 are LGHDT and YNNKEL (reference sequence). V lost 0 bases and J 5 bases, leaving 5 bases between the germline ends. This CDR3 has 13 residues. CDR3 protein: CASSQDIYQPQHF. The CDR3 DNA follows: TGTGCCAGCAGCCAAGATATTTATCAGCCCCAGCATTTT.

The chain employs TRBV5-1 and TRBJ2-3, with TRBD2 matching 11 bases. The CDR3 consists of 16 residues. Looked up from germline, CDR1 is SGHRS and CDR2 is YFSETQ. V shed 4 bases, J shed 3 bases, and the junction held 7 bases outside the gene matches. The CDR3 DNA follows: TGCGCCAGCAGCCCACCGACTAGCGGGGAGACAGATACGCAGTATTTT. Amino acid sequence: CASSPPTSGETDTQYF.

The gene calls are TRBV7-6 and TRBJ1-1; TRBD1 might be the D (5 bases). The CDR3 has 14 residues. Trimming took off 5 bases at V and 2 bases at J, with 12 bases between the two ends. Germline V gene lookup returns CDR1 SGHVS and CDR2 FNYEAQ. CDR3 sequence reads: CASSVGTGNTEAFF. CDR3 in DNA: TGTGCCAGCAGCGTGGGTACAGGAAACACTGAAGCTTTCTTT.

This sequence joins TRBV30 and TRBJ2-1; 9 bases agree with TRBD1. V shed 3 bases, J shed 5 bases, and the junction held 17 bases outside the gene matches. The germline CDR1 and CDR2 sequences are GTSNPN and SVGIG (reference sequence). This CDR3 contains 18 residues. For the CDR3, the DNA is TGTGCCTGGAGCGGTCCCGGGACAGGGAACCCCAAACACAATGAGCAGTTCTTC. Its translation is CAWSGPGTGNPKHNEQFF.

The chain carries TRBV5-6 and TRBJ2-1; 9 bases are shared with TRBD2. Germline values: CDR1 SGHDT, CDR2 YYEEEE. The CDR3 extends over 15 amino acids. V was pared by 2 bases and J by 7 bases, with 7 bases of the junction left unmatched. The CDR3 loop is CASSLGGGAWNEQFF. The CDR3 coding sequence is TGTGCCAGCAGCTTAGGCGGGGGGGCTTGGAATGAGCAGTTCTTC.

The gene calls are TRBV30 and TRBJ1-4; 7 positions match TRBD1. Germline values: CDR1 GTSNPN, CDR2 SVGIG (reference sequence). CDR3 length: 17 amino acids. V trimming: 1 base; J trimming: 5 bases; junction bases outside the gene matches: 13. The CDR3 DNA is TGTGCCTGGAGTGGCGGGGTTGTGACAGGGCGGAATGAAAAACTGTTTTTT. Its protein is CAWSGGVVTGRNEKLFF.

The gene calls are TRBV7-8 and TRBJ1-5, with a weak D call TRBD1 (6 bases). The germline V and J ends were trimmed by 4 bases and 10 bases, with 17 bases remaining between them. Germline loops: CDR1 SGHVS, CDR2 FQNEAQ. CDR3 length equals 14 residues. The CDR3 DNA reads TGTGCCAGCAGCTCCGGACGTCTAGGGGGACCCCAGCATTTT. Its protein is CASSSGRLGGPQHF.

This sequence joins TRBV4-3 and TRBJ1-4, with D perhaps matching TRBD1 (6 bases). The ends were cut back, 0 bases at V and 0 bases at J, with 20 bases in the middle. The CDR3 runs to 20 residues. Germline values: CDR1 LGHNA, CDR2 YSLEER. The CDR3 bases are TGCGCCAGCAGCCAAGATCCCCACCGGACAGATTATGCAACTAATGAAAAACTGTTTTTT. It translates to CASSQDPHRTDYATNEKLFF.

The V call is TRBV7-8, the J call TRBJ1-5, with 9 bases fitting TRBD1. From germline, CDR1 is SGHVS and CDR2 FQNEAQ. V dropped 1 base and J dropped 3; count of bases not matched to a gene: 1. The CDR3 totals 15 residues. The CDR3 bases are TGTGCCAGCAGCTTAGACAGGGGGCCCAATCAGCCCCAGCATTTT. Its translation is CASSLDRGPNQPQHF.